One and the same sample provided the 5 T cell receptor beta chains below, sequenced in a study of blood T cell repertoires in COVID-19. The data were produced by immunoSEQ multiplex PCR, yet TCRdb's version contains in-frame clones alone and is incomplete. Of roughly 300,000 clones in the sample, around 87% were seen once. Sequences were obtained from peripheral blood. Source of these receptors: a woman aged 50 to 60 who had recovered from COVID-19.

This clone was seen a few times. The rearrangement joins TRBV24-1 to TRBJ1-2, with D maybe TRBD1 (6 bases). The CDR3 spans 13 residues. The germline CDR1 and CDR2 sequences are KGHDR and SFDVKD. Between the trimmed V and J ends, which lost 8 bases and 2 bases, there was a span of 11 bases. The CDR3 coding sequence is TGTGCCACCACGGGACACCTAAACTATGGCTACACCTTC. Protein sequence: CATTGHLNYGYTF.

CDR3 region: CASSLSASGPLDDNEQFF. The CDR3 nucleotides read TGTGCCAGCAGTTTATCGGCTAGCGGTCCCCTCGATGATAATGAGCAGTTCTTC. The chain couples TRBV27 to TRBJ2-1; 7 bases are shared with TRBD2. V lost 0 bases to trimming and J lost 7 bases; unmatched junction nucleotides: 15. The CDR3 totals 18 residues. Germline values: CDR1 MNHEY, CDR2 SMNVEV (reference sequence).

This rearrangement joins TRBV6-2 or TRBV6-3 to TRBJ2-4; D is perhaps TRBD2 (7 bases). The V gene lost 0 bases and the J gene lost 5 bases, with 14 bases spanning the gap. The CDR3 is 16 residues long. Germline V gene data show CDR1 as MNHEY and CDR2 as SVGEGT. Here the CDR3 reads CASSYSGRGSQNIQYF. As DNA, the CDR3 is TGTGCCAGCAGTTACTCGGGGAGGGGGTCCCAAAACATTCAGTACTTC.

V and J are TRBV4-3 and TRBJ1-4; 11 nucleotides agree with TRBD1. J was trimmed by 8 bases and V by 4 bases; bases with no gene match: 3. Germline V gene lookup returns CDR1 LGHNA and CDR2 YSLEER. The length of the CDR3 is 14 residues. The CDR3 is CASSPGTGGEKLFF. CDR3 sequence (DNA): TGCGCCAGCAGCCCGGGGACAGGGGGAGAAAAACTGTTTTTT.

The table lists this clone with a few counts. The sample holds other DNA sequences that translate to the same CDR3. For the CDR3, the DNA is TGTGCCAGCAGCCAAGACAGAAATCAGCCCCAGCATTTT. Translated, it gives CASSQDRNQPQHF. This rearrangement joins TRBV3-1 (or the pseudogene TRBV3-2) to TRBJ1-5, with D unresolved. Germline values: CDR1 LGHDT, CDR2 YNNKEL (reference sequence). V was shortened by 0 bases and J by 4 bases, with 4 bases between the two germline ends. CDR3 length: 13 residues.